This note documents a single T cell receptor beta chain sequence. Germline CDR1 is KGHSY and CDR2 is FQNENV. The V end was cut by 7 bases, the J end by 0 bases, with 12 bases between. The CDR3 is 15 amino acids. The entry originates in a study of shared T cell receptors in the human thymus. Generated by immunoSEQ multiplex PCR, the TCRdb table keeps only in-frame clones and is missing some. The sample has 600,000 to 900,000 clones; 80% to 90% are singletons. These same records also appear under a second study, on human thymus T cells. That report notes: Thymic tissue was derived from resections collected during corrective heart surgery. Related research described strongly overlapping thymic repertoires in unrelated people.

The material sequenced was thymocytes. The sequence derives from a girl under three years old with a congenital heart defect. V usage is TRBV16 and J usage is TRBJ1-4; the D is unclear. The CDR3 region is CASTPVFATNEKLFF. In DNA, the CDR3 is TGTGCCAGCACCCCTGTCTTTGCAACTAATGAAAAACTGTTTTTT.